Sequencing of this T cell receptor beta chain was carried out in a study of Graves' ophthalmopathy and Graves' hyperthyroidism. Study-wide background: No ophthalmopathy within 18 months of follow-up signified stable hyperthyroidism.

The table lists this clonotype with many counts. Its antigen is not known. Germline CDR1 reads LNHDA; CDR2 reads SQIVND (reference sequence). The CDR3 is 15 amino acids. V shed 1 base and J 5 bases; nucleotides not matched to a gene: 5. Regarding the study as a whole: The authors also found most expanded thyroid clonotypes above 0.001 frequency in blood. Discrimination between ophthalmopathy and stable hyperthyroidism by a 13-signature model showed about 85% sensitivity and 70% to 84% specificity. Progression of ophthalmopathy was predicted by the model with about 66% sensitivity and around 72% specificity.

Amplification of TCR beta CDR3 regions used RNA transcripts. The workflow started with a first-round RT-PCR run with HTBI primers and then moved on to a second-round multiplex PCR. TCRdb analysed the multiplex PCR reads with MiXCR anew, one entry per CDR3 protein. The sample shows around 520,000 distinct CDR3 sequences, 39% of them seen only once. The sequence came from an adult man with Graves' hyperthyroidism. The chain joins TRBV19 to TRBJ1-2; TRBD1 agrees at 9 bases. The sequencing sample was made of peripheral blood or thyroid tissue (not recorded which). CDR3 amino acids: CASSIAMDRGYGYTF. The CDR3 nucleotides are TGTGCCAGTAGTATAGCCATGGACAGGGGTTATGGCTACACCTTC.